The sample holds a few counts of the clone carrying this TCR beta chain. No antigen is known for it. This sample is part of a study of identical twins. V was clipped by 1 base and J by 5 bases, with 13 bases between them. The CDR3 runs to 15 residues. The V gene's germline CDR1 is KGHDR and CDR2 SFDVKD. One entry per CDR3 protein, called by TCRdb with MiXCR from the 5' RACE reads. The table lists approximately 350,000 distinct CDR3 sequences, about 12% of them singletons. Only healthy Caucasians were included as donors. Whole-study results and caveats: Partly confounded zero-insertion analyses could result from invariant MAIT and iNKT cells. The abundant beta clonotypes from cord blood had fewer insertions, and memory repertoires had none of this.

Another study also made use of these data, one on yellow fever vaccine responses in identical twins.

The TCR was taken from a woman younger than 30 in good health. This chain connects TRBV24-1 to TRBJ2-5; D possibly corresponds to TRBD2 (5 bases). What was sequenced was CD8+ T cells sorted from blood. The CDR3 here is CATSDFREPGETQYF. The CDR3 DNA follows: TGTGCCACCAGTGATTTCCGCGAACCGGGGGAGACCCAGTACTTC.